Listed here are 22 T cell receptor beta chains from one sample, sequenced in a study of CD8 T cells in ankylosing spondylitis (dated by TCRdb to about 2017). Library preparation used 5' RACE. Sequencing instrument: Illumina HiSeq 2500. TCRdb reworked the public reads: Q25 trimming with fastp, MiXCR clone assembly, productive beta chains retained. Rows are unified per CDR3 protein, each entry keeping the most common DNA and genes. A total of more than 300,000 distinct CDR3 sequences appear in this sample, around a tenth of them only once. Of the sample, about 10% is held by the ten largest clones. Sequenced sample: blood, either unsorted or a sorted T cell fraction (not recorded which). Receptor source: a female donor with ankylosing spondylitis or in good health (not recorded which).

Many counts were recorded for this clonotype. The rearrangement joins TRBV20-1 to TRBJ2-5; maybe TRBD1 (6 bases). Germline loops: CDR1 DFQATT, CDR2 SNEGSKA (reference sequence). V gave up 4 bases and J gave up 1 base, with 16 bases separating them. The CDR3 is made up of 15 amino acids. The CDR3 is CSAIPPTGLQETQYF. The CDR3 nucleotides read TGCAGTGCTATCCCCCCAACAGGGCTCCAAGAGACCCAGTACTTC.

This clonotype was seen at least ten times. CDR3 loop: CASSLTTAPGYGNTIYF. CDR3 coding DNA: TGTGCCAGCAGCCTCACCACAGCACCCGGCTATGGAAACACCATATATTTT. The rearrangement links TRBV3-1 to TRBJ1-3, with D hard to call. Trimming left V 4 bases short and J 3 bases short, with 19 bases between. The germline V gene has CDR1 LGHDT and CDR2 YNNKEL (reference sequence). This CDR3 spans 17 amino acids.

This clonotype was counted between two and nine times. The chain combines TRBV3-1 with TRBJ2-3; no definite D call. The germline CDR1 and CDR2 sequences are LGHDT and YNNKEL (reference sequence). The CDR3 has 16 amino acids. V was trimmed by 0 bases and J by 0 bases, leaving 10 bases between them. The CDR3 sequence: CASSQDETDSTDTQYF. CDR3 in DNA: TGTGCCAGCAGCCAAGATGAAACGGATAGCACAGATACGCAGTATTTT.

This rearrangement joins TRBV10-3 to TRBJ1-3; no clear D. The ends were cut back, 10 bases at V and 2 bases at J, with 9 bases in the middle. This CDR3 has 12 residues. From germline, CDR1 is ENHRY and CDR2 SYGVKD. The CDR3 is CATGLPGNTIYF. In DNA, the CDR3 is TGTGCCACCGGACTTCCTGGAAACACCATATATTTT.

The V gene is TRBV3-1, the J gene TRBJ2-1; TRBD2 agrees at 9 bases. The CDR3 extends over 15 amino acids. The trim removed 0 bases at V and 7 bases at J, leaving 4 bases unmatched. The germline CDR1 and CDR2 sequences are LGHDT and YNNKEL (reference sequence). The CDR3 bases are TGTGCCAGCAGCCAAGAGGGACTAGCAAGTAATGAGCAGTTCTTC. Encoded protein: CASSQEGLASNEQFF.

In the case of this clonotype: A read error may produce the germline difference seen at one junction end. This chain links TRBV20-1 with TRBJ2-1; tentative D call: TRBD2 (6 bases). Germline-derived CDR1 and CDR2 are DFQATT and SNEGSKA (reference sequence). The CDR3 is 15 amino acids. The CDR3 region is CCARGAGSSYNEQFF. The CDR3 bases are TGCTGTGCTAGGGGAGCGGGTAGCTCCTACAATGAGCAGTTCTTC.

A word on this clonotype: This sequence may be a read error, since a much larger clone differs from it by one base. The chain is built from TRBV12-3 or TRBV12-4 and TRBJ2-3, with TRBD2 matching over 10 bases. The CDR3 has 16 amino acids. CDR3 coding DNA: TGTGCCAACAGTATGGTGCTAGCGGGAGCGTCAGATACGCAGTATTTT. Translated, it gives CANSMVLAGASDTQYF.

This clonotype has ten or more counts. The rearrangement uses TRBV29-1 and TRBJ1-5, with D hard to call. Trimming left V 7 bases short and J 3 bases short, with 10 bases between. CDR3 length: 12 residues. Germline V gene lookup returns CDR1 SQVTM and CDR2 ANQGSEA. CDR3 nucleotides: TGCAGCGCCGGAGGTCTCAATCAGCCCCAGCATTTT. Translated: CSAGGLNQPQHF.

The chain is built from TRBV5-1 and TRBJ2-7; D call uncertain. The ends were cut back, 4 bases at V and 0 bases at J, with 11 bases in the middle. This CDR3 contains 14 residues. CDR1 is SGHRS, CDR2 YFSETQ, per germline. CDR3 region: CASSPDASSYEQYF. CDR3 coding DNA: TGCGCCAGCAGCCCTGACGCGAGCTCCTACGAGCAGTACTTC.

This clonotype was detected many times. The CDR3 spells CSARDFLMDLAKNIQYF. CDR3 DNA: TGCAGTGCTAGAGATTTTTTGATGGACCTAGCCAAAAACATTCAGTACTTC. This rearrangement joins TRBV20-1 to TRBJ2-4; the D is unclear. Germline assignment: CDR1 DFQATT and CDR2 SNEGSKA (reference sequence). The CDR3 length is 17 residues. The germline V and J ends were trimmed by 0 bases and 0 bases, with 15 bases remaining between them.

This chain joins TRBV2 and TRBJ1-5, with D perhaps matching TRBD1 (6 bases). V was shortened by 4 bases and J by 5 bases, with 9 bases between the two germline ends. CDR1 and CDR2 from the germline V gene are SNHLY and FYNNEI. This CDR3 has 13 residues. The CDR3 nucleotides read TGTGCCAGCAGTGTGGCAGGGGATCAGCCCCAGCATTTT. Translation gives CASSVAGDQPQHF.

The sample holds many counts of this clonotype. The V and J genes are TRBV28 and TRBJ2-7, with 9 bases fitting TRBD1. CDR3 size: 14 residues. Germline trimming cut 6 bases from V and 7 bases from J; bases unmatched to any gene: 10. Per the germline V gene, CDR1 is MDHEN and CDR2 is SYDVKM. The CDR3 reads CASSLRDRVKEQYF. The DNA of the CDR3 is TGTGCCAGCAGCTTAAGGGACAGGGTTAAAGAGCAGTACTTC.

This clonotype was detected ten times or more. The chain couples TRBV27 to TRBJ2-2; 7 nucleotides align to TRBD2. Germline V gives CDR1 MNHEY, CDR2 SMNVEV (reference sequence). This CDR3 is 17 amino acids long. Unmatched junction bases numbered 9, after V lost 4 bases and J lost 1 base. In nucleotides, the CDR3 is TGTGCCAGCAGTTCCCGACTCCAGCGGGGGAACACCGGGGAGCTGTTTTTT. This codes for CASSSRLQRGNTGELFF.

This clonotype was recorded at least ten times. The chain combines TRBV5-1 with TRBJ1-2, with TRBD1 as a possible D gene (6 bases). The CDR3 is made up of 15 amino acids. Trimming cost V 4 bases and J 4 bases, with 17 bases left between them. Germline V lookup: CDR1 SGHRS, CDR2 YFSETQ. The CDR3 sequence is CASSTQDSSLYGYTF. The CDR3 DNA is TGCGCCAGCAGCACTCAGGACAGCAGCCTCTATGGCTACACCTTC. Looking up the rest from reference TRBV5-1 and TRBJ1-2 gives the full variable domain: KAGVTQTPRYLIKTRGQQVTLSCSPISGHRSVSWYQQTPGQGLQFLFEYFSETQRNKGNFPGRFSGRQFSNSRSEMNVSTLELGDSALYLCASSTQDSSLYGYTFGSGTRLTVV.

In its sample, this clonotype was seen a few times. This chain connects TRBV28 to TRBJ1-1; D call uncertain. Trimming stripped 8 bases from V and 11 bases from J, with 33 bases between. The CDR3 sequence is 17 residues long. CDR1 MDHEN and CDR2 SYDVKM come from the germline V gene. CDR3 region: CASVKRAAREREDRAFF. The DNA for the CDR3 is TGTGCCAGCGTGAAACGGGCGGCACGGGAGAGGGAGGATCGGGCTTTCTTT. Variable domain in full (rest from reference TRBV28 and TRBJ1-1): DVKVTQSSRYLVKRTGEKVFLECVQDMDHENMFWYRQDPGLGLRLIYFSYDVKMKEKGDIPEGYSVSREKKERFSLILESASTNQTSMYLCASVKRAAREREDRAFFGQGTRLTVV.

This clonotype was recorded at least ten times. This rearrangement joins TRBV5-1 to TRBJ1-6; 7 bases are a match to TRBD1. CDR1 and CDR2 from the germline V gene are SGHRS and YFSETQ. Trimming took 0 bases from V and 10 from J; bases not matched to a gene: 7. This CDR3 is 15 amino acids long. CDR3: CASSLDRGNGSPLHF. The CDR3, as DNA: TGCGCCAGCAGCTTGGACAGGGGTAATGGATCACCCCTCCACTTT. The variable domain in full, with the rest retrieved from reference TRBV5-1 and TRBJ1-6, is KAGVTQTPRYLIKTRGQQVTLSCSPISGHRSVSWYQQTPGQGLQFLFEYFSETQRNKGNFPGRFSGRQFSNSRSEMNVSTLELGDSALYLCASSLDRGNGSPLHFGNGTRLTVT.

This clonotype was picked up many times. The chain uses TRBV20-1 and TRBJ2-1; D unclear. Trimming left V 0 bases short and J 0 bases short, with 6 bases between. Germline V gene lookup returns CDR1 DFQATT and CDR2 SNEGSKA (reference sequence). CDR3 size: 14 residues. The CDR3 protein is CSAREIVSYNEQFF. The CDR3 DNA reads TGCAGTGCTAGAGAGATAGTCTCCTACAATGAGCAGTTCTTC.

Worth noting for this clonotype: A much larger clone lies one base from this, so it may be a read error. The final CDR3 position lacks the conserved phenylalanine or tryptophan, pointing to a likely read error. The chain couples TRBV28 to TRBJ2-7; D is possibly TRBD1 (5 bases). Germline CDR1 reads MDHEN; CDR2 reads SYDVKM. V shed 3 bases and J shed 2 bases, with 14 bases lying between them. This CDR3 has 15 amino acids. DNA of the CDR3: TGTGCCAGCAGTTTGATAGGGGAAGGAACCTACGAGCAGTACCTC. This encodes CASSLIGEGTYEQYL.

The chain recombines TRBV20-1 with TRBJ1-5; D is perhaps TRBD1 (5 bases). The CDR3 runs to 13 residues. Germline V CDR1 and CDR2: DFQATT, SNEGSKA (reference sequence). V lost 6 bases and J lost 4, with 13 bases in between. In DNA, the CDR3 is TGCAGTGCCAGTTTGGGGGGGAATCAGCCCCAGCATTTT. Translation gives CSASLGGNQPQHF.

This clonotype appeared many times. The chain has TRBV6-1 and TRBJ1-6; D uncertain. Germline loops: CDR1 MNHNS, CDR2 SASEGT. The V gene lost 1 base and the J gene lost 1 base, with 11 bases spanning the gap. The CDR3 covers 17 residues. The CDR3 DNA is TGTGCCAGCAGTGAAGACTTCGGGAAGTCCTATAATTCACCCCTCCACTTT. This translates into CASSEDFGKSYNSPLHF.

This clonotype showed up many times. The chain joins TRBV6-5 to TRBJ1-1; a weak D match, TRBD1 (6 bases). The germline gives CDR1 MNHEY, CDR2 SVGAGI. The V end was cut by 1 base, the J end by 0 bases, with 12 bases between. The CDR3 has 16 amino acids. The CDR3: CASSYLKTGLNTEAFF. The CDR3 region has the DNA TGTGCCAGCAGTTACTTGAAAACAGGGCTGAACACTGAAGCTTTCTTT.

This clonotype was detected only a few times. The chain joins TRBV5-1 to TRBJ2-1, with D possibly matching TRBD2 (6 bases). This CDR3 has 14 amino acids. V lost 10 bases to trimming and J lost 1 base, with 15 bases between them. CDR1 is SGHRS and CDR2 is YFSETQ in the germline V gene. CDR3 DNA: TGCGCCTCGATGTTGGGGGGATCCTACAATGAGCAGTTCTTC. Its protein product is CASMLGGSYNEQFF.